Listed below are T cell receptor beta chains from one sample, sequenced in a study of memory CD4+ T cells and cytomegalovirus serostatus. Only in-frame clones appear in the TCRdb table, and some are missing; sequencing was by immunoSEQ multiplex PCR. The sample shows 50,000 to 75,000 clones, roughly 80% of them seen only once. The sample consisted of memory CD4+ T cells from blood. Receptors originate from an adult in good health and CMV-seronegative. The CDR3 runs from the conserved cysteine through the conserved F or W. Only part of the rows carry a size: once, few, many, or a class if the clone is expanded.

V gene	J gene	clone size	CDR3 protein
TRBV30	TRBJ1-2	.	CASGGTYGYTF
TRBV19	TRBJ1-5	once	CASSIYTGSPYSNQPQHF
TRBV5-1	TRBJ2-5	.	CASSKQQGYQETQYF
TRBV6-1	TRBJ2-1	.	CASSESNSGGEQFF
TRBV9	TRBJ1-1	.	CASSASGQPNTEAFF
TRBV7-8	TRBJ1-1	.	CASSLAGNTEAFF
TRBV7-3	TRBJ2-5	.	CASSADRGETQYF
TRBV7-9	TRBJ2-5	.	CASSIETQYF
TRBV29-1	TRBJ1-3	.	CSVEDLAGTGNTIYF
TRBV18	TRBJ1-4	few	CASSPQGNEKLFF
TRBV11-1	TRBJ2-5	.	CASSLSGETRLRETQYF
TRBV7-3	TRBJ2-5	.	CASSPAGLQETQYF
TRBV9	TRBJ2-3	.	CASSSRGSGSPDTQYF
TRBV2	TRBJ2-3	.	CASRGTSGTDTQYF